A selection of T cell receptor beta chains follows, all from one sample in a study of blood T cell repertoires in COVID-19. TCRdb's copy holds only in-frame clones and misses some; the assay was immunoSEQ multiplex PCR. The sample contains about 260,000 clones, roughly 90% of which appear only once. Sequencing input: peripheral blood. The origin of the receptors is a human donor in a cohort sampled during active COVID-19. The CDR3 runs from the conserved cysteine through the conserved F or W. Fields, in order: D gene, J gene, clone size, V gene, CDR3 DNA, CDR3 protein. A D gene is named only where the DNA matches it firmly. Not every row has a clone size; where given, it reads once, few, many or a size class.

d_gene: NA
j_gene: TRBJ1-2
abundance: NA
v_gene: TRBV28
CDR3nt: TGTGCCAGCCAGACTAACTATGGCTACACCTTC
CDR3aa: CASQTNYGYTF

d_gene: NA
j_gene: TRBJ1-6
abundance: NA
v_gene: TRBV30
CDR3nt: TGTGCCGGGGGTAGGGGTAATTCACCCCTCCACTTT
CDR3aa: CAGGRGNSPLHF

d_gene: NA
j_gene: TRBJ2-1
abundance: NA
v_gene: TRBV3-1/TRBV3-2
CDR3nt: TGTGCCAGCAGCTCCCGGAGGAAACTGAGGAACAATGAGCAGTTCTTC
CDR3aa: CASSSRRKLRNNEQFF

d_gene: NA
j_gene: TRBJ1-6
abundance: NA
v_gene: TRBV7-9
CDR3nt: TGTGCCAGCAGCTCAGAGGGCGGATATAATTCACCCCTCCACTTT
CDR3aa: CASSSEGGYNSPLHF

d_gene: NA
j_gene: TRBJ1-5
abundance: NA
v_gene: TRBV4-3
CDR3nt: TGCGCCAGCAGCCAAGACTGGGACATAAATCAGCCCCAGCATTTT
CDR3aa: CASSQDWDINQPQHF

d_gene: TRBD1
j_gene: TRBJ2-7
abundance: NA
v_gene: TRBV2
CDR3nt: TGTGCCAGCAGTGAAGCTCGAGGACAGGGTACCTACGAGCAGTACTTC
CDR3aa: CASSEARGQGTYEQYF

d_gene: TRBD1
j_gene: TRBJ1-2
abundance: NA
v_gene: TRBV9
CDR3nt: TGTGCCAGCAGCCCCCACCAGGGACAGGGGGTTTGGACCTTC
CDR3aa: CASSPHQGQGVWTF

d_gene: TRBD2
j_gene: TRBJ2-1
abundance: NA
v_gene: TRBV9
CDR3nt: TGTGCCAGCAGCGTAATCGTCGGGCCTGGGACTAGCGGGAGGGCCCACGGCAATGAGCAGTTCTTC
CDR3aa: CASSVIVGPGTSGRAHGNEQFF

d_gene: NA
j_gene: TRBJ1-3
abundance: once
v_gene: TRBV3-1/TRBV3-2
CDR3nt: TGTGCCAGCAGCCAAGGGGCGTTGAGCTCTGGAAACACCATATATTTT
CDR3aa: CASSQGALSSGNTIYF

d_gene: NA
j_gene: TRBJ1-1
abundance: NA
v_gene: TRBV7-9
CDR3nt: TGTGCCAGCAGCTTCCCCCGGTCGGGTTGGAACACTGAAGCTTTCTTT
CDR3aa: CASSFPRSGWNTEAFF

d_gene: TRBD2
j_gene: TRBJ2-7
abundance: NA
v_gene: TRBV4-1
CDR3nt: TGCGCCAGCAGCCAAGTGGTAGCGGGAGGAGCCTACGAGCAGTACTTC
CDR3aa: CASSQVVAGGAYEQYF

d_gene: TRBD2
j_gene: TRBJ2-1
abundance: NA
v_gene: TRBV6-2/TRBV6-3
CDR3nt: TGTGCCAGCAGCCGCCCCCTAGCGGGGGGGCTTAATGAGCAGTTCTTC
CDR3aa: CASSRPLAGGLNEQFF

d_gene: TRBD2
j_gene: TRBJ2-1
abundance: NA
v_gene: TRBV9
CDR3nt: TGTGCCAGCACCAGAGGACTAGCTGTCAATGAGCAGTTCTTC
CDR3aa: CASTRGLAVNEQFF

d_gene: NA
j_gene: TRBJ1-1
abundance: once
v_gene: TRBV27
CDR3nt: TGTGCCAGCCGTACTCCGGGCGCGGGGGTGAACACTGAAGCTTTCTTT
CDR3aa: CASRTPGAGVNTEAFF

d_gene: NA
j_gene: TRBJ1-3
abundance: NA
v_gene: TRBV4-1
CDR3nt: TGCGCCAGCAGCCAAGATGTCTTGAGGAACACCATATATTTT
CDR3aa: CASSQDVLRNTIYF

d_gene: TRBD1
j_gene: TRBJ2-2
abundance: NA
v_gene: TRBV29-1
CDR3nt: TGCAGCGTGACAGGGTGGACCGCCGGGGAGCTGTTTTTT
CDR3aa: CSVTGWTAGELFF

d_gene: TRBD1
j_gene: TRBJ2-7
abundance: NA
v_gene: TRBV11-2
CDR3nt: TGTGCCAGCAGCCCGGGGACAGGGGGCTACGAGCAGTACTTC
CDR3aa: CASSPGTGGYEQYF

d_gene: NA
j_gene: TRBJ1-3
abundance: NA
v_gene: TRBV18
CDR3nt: TGTGCCAGCTCACCGGGGGGCTCTGGAAACACCATATATTTT
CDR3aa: CASSPGGSGNTIYF

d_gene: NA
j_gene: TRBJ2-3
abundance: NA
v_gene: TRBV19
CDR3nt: TGTGCCAGTAGCCCGGCGAGGGAGACGCAGTATTTT
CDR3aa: CASSPARETQYF

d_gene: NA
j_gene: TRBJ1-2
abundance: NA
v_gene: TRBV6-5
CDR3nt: TGTGCCAGCAGTTACAGGGCGCAGGGCTATGGCTACACCTTC
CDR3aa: CASSYRAQGYGYTF

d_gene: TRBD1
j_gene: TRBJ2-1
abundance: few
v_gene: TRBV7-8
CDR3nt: TGTGCCAGCGCGACTAAGGGGGACAGCCTCCACAATGAGCAGTTCTTC
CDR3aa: CASATKGDSLHNEQFF

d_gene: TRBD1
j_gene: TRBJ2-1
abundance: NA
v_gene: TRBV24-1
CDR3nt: TGTGCCACCGGGGTGGCAGGGGGTGAAAATGAGCAGTTCTTC
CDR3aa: CATGVAGGENEQFF

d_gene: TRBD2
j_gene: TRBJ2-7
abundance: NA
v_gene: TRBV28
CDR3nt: TGTGCCAGCAGTCCCTTAACTAGCGGGAGTGTCTACGAGCAGTACTTC
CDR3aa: CASSPLTSGSVYEQYF

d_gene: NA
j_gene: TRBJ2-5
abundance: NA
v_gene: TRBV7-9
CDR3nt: TGTGCCAGCAGCTTGTATCTCCAAGAGACCCAGTACTTC
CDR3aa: CASSLYLQETQYF

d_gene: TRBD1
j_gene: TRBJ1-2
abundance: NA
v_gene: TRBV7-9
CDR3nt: TGTGCCAGCAGCTTAGCGGGACAGGGGGCTACTAACTATGGCTACACCTTC
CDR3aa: CASSLAGQGATNYGYTF

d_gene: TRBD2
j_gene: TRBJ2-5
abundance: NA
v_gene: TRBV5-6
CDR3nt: TGTGCCAGCAGCTCCCCACTAGCGGGAGGCCTGGGAGAGACCCAGTACTTC
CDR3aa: CASSSPLAGGLGETQYF

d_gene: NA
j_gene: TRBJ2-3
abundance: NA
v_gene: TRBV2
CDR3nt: TGTGCCACCTCCCTCCTCTATCAGGGGGGACCAGATACGCAGTATTTT
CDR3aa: CATSLLYQGGPDTQYF

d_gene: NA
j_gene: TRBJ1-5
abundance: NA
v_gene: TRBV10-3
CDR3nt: TGTGCCATCAGAAGGGACACCAATCAGCCCCAGCATTTT
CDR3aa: CAIRRDTNQPQHF

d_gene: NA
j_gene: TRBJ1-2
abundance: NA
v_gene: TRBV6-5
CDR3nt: TGTGCCAGCACCCCCGGGAGAGACTATGGCTACACCTTC
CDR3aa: CASTPGRDYGYTF

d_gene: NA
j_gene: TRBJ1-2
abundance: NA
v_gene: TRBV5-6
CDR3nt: TGTGCCAGCAGCTTACAGGGTATGAGTGGCTACACCTTC
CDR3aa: CASSLQGMSGYTF